A single sample is the source of the 8 T cell receptor beta chains below, sequenced in a study of cytomegalovirus exposure and HLA in healthy donors. The PCR contained 60 Vbeta and 13 Jbeta primers. Only in-frame clones appear in the TCRdb table, and some are missing; sequencing was by immunoSEQ multiplex PCR. This table holds 250,000 to 350,000 clones, around 90% found once. The sample comprised PBMCs. The source is a woman younger than 35 in good health and CMV-seronegative.

The chain combines TRBV19 with TRBJ2-2; tentative D call: TRBD1 (5 bases). Deletions cut 6 bases from V and 4 bases from J, with 15 bases between. The CDR3 spans 15 residues. CDR1 is LNHDA and CDR2 is SQIVND in the germline V gene (reference sequence). The DNA of the CDR3 is TGTGCCAGTAGATATATAGGGGCCCTCACCGGGGAGCTGTTTTTT. Its translation is CASRYIGALTGELFF.

This clone was observed a single time. V and J are TRBV6-6 and TRBJ1-2; 7 bases fit TRBD1. Trimming took 2 bases from V and 4 from J; bases not matched to a gene: 4. This CDR3 spans 14 amino acids. The V gene's germline CDR1 is MNHNY and CDR2 SVGAGI (reference sequence). Here the CDR3 DNA reads TGTGCCAGCAGTTACGCAGGGGGGCCCTATGGCTACACCTTC. Its protein product is CASSYAGGPYGYTF.

The chain employs TRBV9 and TRBJ1-3; the D gene is possibly TRBD1 (6 bases). The germline CDR1 and CDR2 sequences are SGDLS and YYNGEE. The CDR3 loop spans 15 amino acids. The V end lost 2 bases, the J end lost 0 bases, and 9 bases lay between the germline ends. The CDR3 here is CASSVGGYSGNTIYF. The CDR3 DNA is TGTGCCAGCAGCGTTGGGGGCTACTCTGGAAACACCATATATTTT.

This rearrangement joins TRBV2 to TRBJ2-3, with D uncertain. V shed 0 bases and J shed 8 bases, with 12 bases lying between them. This CDR3 has 14 amino acids. Germline CDR1 SNHLY, CDR2 FYNNEI. CDR3 protein: CASSEAPRSPTQYF. DNA of the CDR3: TGTGCCAGCAGTGAAGCTCCTAGATCCCCTACGCAGTATTTT. The full variable domain, in which reference TRBV2 and TRBJ2-3 provide the parts outside the CDR3, is EPEVTQTPSHQVTQMGQEVILRCVPISNHLYFYWYRQILGQKVEFLVSFYNNEISEKSEIFDDQFSVERPDGSNFTLKIRSTKLEDSAMYFCASSEAPRSPTQYFGPGTRLTVL.

This clone was seen only once. The rearrangement links TRBV5-1 to TRBJ1-2; maybe TRBD1 (6 bases). The V gene lost 7 bases and the J gene lost 6 bases, with 16 bases spanning the gap. Looked up from germline, CDR1 is SGHRS and CDR2 is YFSETQ. The CDR3 extends over 13 amino acids. This CDR3 reads CASSFTGKDGYTF. The CDR3, as DNA: TGCGCCAGCTCCTTTACAGGGAAGGATGGCTACACCTTC.

This chain joins TRBV5-1 and TRBJ1-6; TRBD1 matches at 9 bases. The CDR3 has 17 residues. J gave up 0 bases and V 4 bases, and 5 bases lay outside the gene matches. Germline CDR1 and CDR2: SGHRS and YFSETQ. The CDR3 is CASSPGTGSSYNSPLHF. Written as DNA, the CDR3 is TGCGCCAGCAGCCCGGGGACAGGGAGCTCCTATAATTCACCCCTCCACTTT.

The chain is built from TRBV2 and TRBJ1-1, with 7 bases matching TRBD1. With 5 bases clipped from V and 4 bases from J, the junction kept 13 bases outside the gene matches. Looked up from germline, CDR1 is SNHLY and CDR2 is FYNNEI. The CDR3 spans 16 residues. CDR3 bases: TGTGCCAGCAGTCCCGACAGGGCAGTACGGAGCACTGAAGCTTTCTTT. This encodes CASSPDRAVRSTEAFF.

The chain is built from TRBV7-9 and TRBJ1-1, with D possibly being TRBD1 (6 bases). V dropped 5 bases and J dropped 0 bases, with 10 bases sitting between them. Germline CDR1 is SEHNR and CDR2 is FQNEAQ (reference sequence). This CDR3 is 14 amino acids long. The CDR3 sequence: CASSPGQLNTEAFF. The DNA of the CDR3 is TGTGCCAGCAGCCCAGGACAGCTGAACACTGAAGCTTTCTTT.